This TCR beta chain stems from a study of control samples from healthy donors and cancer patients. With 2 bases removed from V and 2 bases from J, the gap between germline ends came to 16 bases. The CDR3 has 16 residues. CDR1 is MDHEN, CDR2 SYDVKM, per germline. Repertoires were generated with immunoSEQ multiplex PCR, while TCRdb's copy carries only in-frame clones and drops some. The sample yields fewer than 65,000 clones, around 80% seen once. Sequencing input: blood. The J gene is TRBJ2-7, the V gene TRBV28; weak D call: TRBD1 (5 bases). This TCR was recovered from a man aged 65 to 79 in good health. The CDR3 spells CASSLGTGLITYEQYF. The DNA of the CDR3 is TGTGCCAGCAGTTTAGGAACAGGCCTAATCACCTACGAGCAGTACTTC.